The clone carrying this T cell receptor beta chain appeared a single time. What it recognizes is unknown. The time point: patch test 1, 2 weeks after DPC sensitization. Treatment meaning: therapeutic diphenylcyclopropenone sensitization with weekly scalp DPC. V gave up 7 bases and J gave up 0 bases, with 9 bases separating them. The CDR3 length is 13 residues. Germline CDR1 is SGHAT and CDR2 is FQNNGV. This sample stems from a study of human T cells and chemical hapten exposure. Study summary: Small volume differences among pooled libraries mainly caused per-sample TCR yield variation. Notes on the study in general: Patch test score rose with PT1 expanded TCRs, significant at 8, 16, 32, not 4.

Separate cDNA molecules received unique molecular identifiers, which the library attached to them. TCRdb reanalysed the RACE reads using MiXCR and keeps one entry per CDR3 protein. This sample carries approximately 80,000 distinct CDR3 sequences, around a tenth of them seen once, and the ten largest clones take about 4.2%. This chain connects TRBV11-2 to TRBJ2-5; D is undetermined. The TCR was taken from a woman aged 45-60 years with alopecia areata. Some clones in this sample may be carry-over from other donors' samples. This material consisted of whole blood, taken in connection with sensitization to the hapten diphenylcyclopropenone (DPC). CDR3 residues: CASKYHYQETQYF. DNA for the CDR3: TGTGCCAGCAAGTACCATTACCAAGAGACCCAGTACTTC.